The rows below give T cell receptor beta chains drawn from one sample of a study of blood T cell repertoires in COVID-19. Sequencing used immunoSEQ multiplex PCR; TCRdb keeps in-frame clones, though not all of them. The sample gives approximately 350,000 clones, roughly 90% of which show up once; 0.95% to 1.5% is in the top ten. Sequenced sample: peripheral blood. The source of these receptors is a man aged 40-49 years with acute or convalescent COVID-19. Both conserved end residues are part of each CDR3.

CDR3,J,V
CASSEGSGRNTGELFF,TRBJ2-2,TRBV6-1
CATKTVTGLYEQFF,TRBJ2-1,TRBV6-8
CAAASSYNSPLHF,TRBJ1-6,TRBV19
CASSFLVRVNTEAFF,TRBJ1-1,TRBV28
CASSQPDREGEAFF,TRBJ1-1,TRBV3-1/TRBV3-2
CASSLRMEEKLFF,TRBJ1-4,TRBV12-3/TRBV12-4
CASSQDWRGLTAYEQYF,TRBJ2-7,TRBV4-2
CASSPQAGATYEQYF,TRBJ2-7,TRBV3-1/TRBV3-2
CASSLGTGTDTQYF,TRBJ2-3,TRBV5-1
CASSLGLREDEQFF,TRBJ2-1,TRBV5-1
CASRPSGWLQPQHF,TRBJ1-5,TRBV2
CASSLVAGTTGGADGYTF,TRBJ1-2,TRBV5-1
CASSFDGTGDYGYTF,TRBJ1-2,TRBV7-2
CASSSGLAGGRRETQYF,TRBJ2-5,TRBV28